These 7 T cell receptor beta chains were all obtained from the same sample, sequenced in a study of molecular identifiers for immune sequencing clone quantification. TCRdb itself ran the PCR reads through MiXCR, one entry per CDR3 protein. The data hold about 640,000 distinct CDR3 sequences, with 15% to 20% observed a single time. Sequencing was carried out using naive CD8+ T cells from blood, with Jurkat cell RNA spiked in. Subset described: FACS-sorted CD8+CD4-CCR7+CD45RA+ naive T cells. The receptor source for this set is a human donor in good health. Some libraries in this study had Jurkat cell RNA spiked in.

The CDR3 DNA is TGTGCCAGCAGCTCGACCGGGACTTACTACGAGCAGTACTTC. Amino acid sequence: CASSSTGTYYEQYF. The chain couples TRBV7-2 to TRBJ2-7; possibly TRBD2 for D (6 bases). The germline V gene has CDR1 SGHTA and CDR2 FQGNSA. The V end was cut by 4 bases, the J end by 3 bases, with 13 bases between. The CDR3 spans 14 residues.

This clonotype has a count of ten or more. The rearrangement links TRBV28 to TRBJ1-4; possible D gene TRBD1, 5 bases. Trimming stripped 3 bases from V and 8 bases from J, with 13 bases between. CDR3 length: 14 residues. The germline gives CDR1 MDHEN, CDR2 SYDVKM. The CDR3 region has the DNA TGTGCCAGCAGTTTCCGGGACTCGGGGGAAAAACTGTTTTTT. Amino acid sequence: CASSFRDSGEKLFF.

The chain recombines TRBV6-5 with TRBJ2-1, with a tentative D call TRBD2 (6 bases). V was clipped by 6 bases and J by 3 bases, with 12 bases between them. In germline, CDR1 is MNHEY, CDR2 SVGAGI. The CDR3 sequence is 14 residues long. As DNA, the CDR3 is TGTGCCAGCAGATCCGGGGGTTACTACAATGAGCAGTTCTTC. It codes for CASRSGGYYNEQFF.

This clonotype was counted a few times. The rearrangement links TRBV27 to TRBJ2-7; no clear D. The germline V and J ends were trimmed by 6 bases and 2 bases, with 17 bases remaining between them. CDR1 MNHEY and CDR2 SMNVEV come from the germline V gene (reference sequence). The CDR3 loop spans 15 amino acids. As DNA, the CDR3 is TGTGCCAGCAGCCAACGGACGGTCCTACCCTACGAGCAGTACTTC. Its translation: CASSQRTVLPYEQYF.

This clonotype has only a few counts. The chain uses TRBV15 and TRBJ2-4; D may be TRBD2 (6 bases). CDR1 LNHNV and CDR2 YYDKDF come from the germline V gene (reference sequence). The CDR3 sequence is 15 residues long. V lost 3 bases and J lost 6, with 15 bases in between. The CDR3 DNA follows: TGTGCCACCAGCAGCAGGGAGGTGATACGAAACATTCAGTACTTC. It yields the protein CATSSREVIRNIQYF.

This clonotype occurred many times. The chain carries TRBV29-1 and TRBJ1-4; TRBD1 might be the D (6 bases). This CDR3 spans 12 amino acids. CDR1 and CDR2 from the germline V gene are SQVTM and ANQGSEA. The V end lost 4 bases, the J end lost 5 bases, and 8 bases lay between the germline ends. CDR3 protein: CSVVGQNEKLFF. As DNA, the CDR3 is TGCAGCGTTGTTGGACAGAATGAAAAACTGTTTTTT.

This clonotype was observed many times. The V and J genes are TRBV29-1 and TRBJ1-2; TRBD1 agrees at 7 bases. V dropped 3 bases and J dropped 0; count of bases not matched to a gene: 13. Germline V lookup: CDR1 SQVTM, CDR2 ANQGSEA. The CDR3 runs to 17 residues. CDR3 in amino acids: CSVERPDLTGTNYGYTF. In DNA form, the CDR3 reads TGCAGCGTTGAGCGGCCTGATTTGACAGGGACTAACTATGGCTACACCTTC.